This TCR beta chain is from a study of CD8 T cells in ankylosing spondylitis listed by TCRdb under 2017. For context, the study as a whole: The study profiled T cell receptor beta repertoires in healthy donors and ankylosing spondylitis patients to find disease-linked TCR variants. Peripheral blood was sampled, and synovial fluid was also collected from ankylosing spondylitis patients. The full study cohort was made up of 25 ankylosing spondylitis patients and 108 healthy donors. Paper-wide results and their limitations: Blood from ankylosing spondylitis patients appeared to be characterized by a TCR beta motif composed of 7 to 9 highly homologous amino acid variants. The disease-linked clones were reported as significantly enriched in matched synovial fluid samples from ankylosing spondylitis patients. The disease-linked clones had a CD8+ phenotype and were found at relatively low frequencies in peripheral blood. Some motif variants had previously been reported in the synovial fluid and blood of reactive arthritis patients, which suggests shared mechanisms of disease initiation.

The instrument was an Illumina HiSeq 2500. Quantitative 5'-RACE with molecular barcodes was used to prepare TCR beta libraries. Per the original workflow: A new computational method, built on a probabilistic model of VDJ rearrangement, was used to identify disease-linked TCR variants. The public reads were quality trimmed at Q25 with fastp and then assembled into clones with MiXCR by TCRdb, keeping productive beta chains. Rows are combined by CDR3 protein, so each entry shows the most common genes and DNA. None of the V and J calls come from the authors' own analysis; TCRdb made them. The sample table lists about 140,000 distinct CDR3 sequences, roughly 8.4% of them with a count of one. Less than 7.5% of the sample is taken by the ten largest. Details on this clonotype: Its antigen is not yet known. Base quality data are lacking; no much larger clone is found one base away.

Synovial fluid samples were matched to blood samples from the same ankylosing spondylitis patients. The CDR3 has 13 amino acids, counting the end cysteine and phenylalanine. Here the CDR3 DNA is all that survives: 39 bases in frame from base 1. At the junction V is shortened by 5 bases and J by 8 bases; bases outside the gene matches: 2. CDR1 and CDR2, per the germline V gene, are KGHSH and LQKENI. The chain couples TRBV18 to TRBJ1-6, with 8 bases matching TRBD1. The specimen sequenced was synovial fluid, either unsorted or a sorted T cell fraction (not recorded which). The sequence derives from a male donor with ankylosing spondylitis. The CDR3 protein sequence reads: CASSTGGDSPLHF. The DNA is TGTGCCAGCTCAACAGGGGGAGATTCACCCCTCCACTTT.